Each of the 31 T cell receptor beta chains below was sequenced from the same sample in a study of preoperative IRX-2 immunotherapy in early breast cancer. Using immunoSEQ multiplex PCR, the repertoire was profiled, and TCRdb retains in-frame clones only, with some absent. Of tens of thousands of clones listed, approximately 80% are singletons. Described treatment: preoperative locoregional IRX-2 cytokine immunotherapy. Sequencing was performed on lymph node tissue, taken after IRX-2 immunotherapy. All receptors derive from a human donor with breast cancer.

The chain links TRBV6-8 to TRBJ2-3; D uncertain. Germline V CDR1 and CDR2: MNHGY, SAAAGT. The V end was cut by 1 base, the J end by 3 bases, with 11 bases between. The CDR3 contains 15 residues. The CDR3 loop reads CASSYFGGGTDTQYF. DNA of the CDR3: TGTGCCAGCAGTTACTTCGGCGGTGGGACAGATACGCAGTATTTT.

This chain joins TRBV10-2 and TRBJ2-7, with a possible D match to TRBD1 (5 bases). This CDR3 has 14 residues. The V and J ends lost 0 bases and 6 bases respectively, with 12 bases between them. CDR1 and CDR2 from the germline V gene are WSHSY and SAAADI. CDR3 residues: CASSESSRVGEQYF. In DNA form, the CDR3 reads TGCGCCAGCAGTGAGTCGAGCAGGGTCGGCGAGCAGTACTTC.

The chain combines TRBV10-2 with TRBJ2-5; 8 bases agree with TRBD1. CDR3 length equals 15 residues. The ends lost 2 bases at V and 0 bases at J; junction bases unmatched: 2. From germline, CDR1 is WSHSY and CDR2 SAAADI. The CDR3 spells CASSEQDRDQETQYF. The CDR3 DNA is TGCGCCAGCAGTGAGCAGGACAGGGACCAAGAGACCCAGTACTTC.

This rearrangement joins TRBV6-8 to TRBJ2-1, with a weak D call TRBD2 (6 bases). CDR3 length: 15 residues. Trimming pared 5 bases from V and 4 bases from J, leaving 15 bases between. CDR1 and CDR2 from the germline V gene are MNHGY and SAAAGT. In nucleotides, the CDR3 is TGTGCCAGCAGTGGAGGGGTGGCGAGTTACAATGAGCAGTTCTTC. Protein sequence: CASSGGVASYNEQFF.

The count of this clone is one. CDR3 protein: CASSLSGQGLQPQHF. CDR3 DNA: TGTGCCAGCAGTTTATCCGGACAGGGGCTCCAGCCCCAGCATTTT. The chain uses TRBV28 and TRBJ1-5; 9 bases agree with TRBD1. This CDR3 is 15 amino acids long. The trim removed 1 base at V and 7 bases at J, leaving 5 bases unmatched. The germline CDR1 and CDR2 sequences are MDHEN and SYDVKM.

In DNA, the CDR3 is TGTGCCACCAGCAGAAAACGGGACACCCTTGGAAAACTGTTTTTT. Its translation: CATSRKRDTLGKLFF. The chain has TRBV15 and TRBJ1-4, with D perhaps matching TRBD1 (6 bases). V lost 2 bases and J lost 10, with 17 bases in between. Germline CDR1 reads LNHNV; CDR2 reads YYDKDF (reference sequence). This CDR3 contains 15 residues.

The chain links TRBV5-1 to TRBJ1-2; D possibly corresponds to TRBD1 (5 bases). The CDR3 loop spans 15 amino acids. The germline V gene has CDR1 SGHRS and CDR2 YFSETQ. V lost 0 bases and J lost 5, with 14 bases in between. The CDR3 loop reads CASSLAGDSLYGYTF. Written as DNA, the CDR3 is TGCGCCAGCAGCTTGGCCGGCGACAGCCTATATGGCTACACCTTC.

The chain couples TRBV7-1 to TRBJ2-7; perhaps TRBD1 as D (6 bases). TRBV7-1 is flagged as an ORF with uncertain function. V lost 4 bases and J lost 6, with 13 bases in between. This CDR3 is 13 amino acids long. The CDR3 DNA is TGTGCCAGCAGCTTAGGCACAGGGAGCGAGCAGTACTTC. Translated, it gives CASSLGTGSEQYF.

The chain recombines TRBV18 with TRBJ1-2; weak D call: TRBD1 (6 bases). Germline V CDR1 and CDR2: KGHSH, LQKENI. V shed 6 bases and J shed 0 bases, with 14 bases lying between them. The CDR3 runs 15 residues. The CDR3 is CASSQAGATNYGYTF. Written as DNA, the CDR3 is TGTGCCAGCTCGCAGGCAGGGGCCACTAACTATGGCTACACCTTC.

CDR3 sequence reads: CASSSGPPYGYTF. Here the CDR3 DNA reads TGTGCCAGTAGTTCGGGACCGCCGTATGGCTACACCTTC. The chain carries TRBV19 and TRBJ1-2; a possible D gene is TRBD1 (5 bases). This CDR3 has 13 residues. Germline lookup yields CDR1 LNHDA and CDR2 SQIVND (reference sequence). The germline V and J ends were trimmed by 5 bases and 5 bases, with 12 bases remaining between them.

The chain employs TRBV7-1 and TRBJ1-5; D is undetermined. TRBV7-1 qualifies as an ORF whose function is uncertain. There are 13 residues in the CDR3. V lost 4 bases, J lost 12 bases, and 16 bases lay in between. The CDR3, as DNA: TGTGCCAGCAGCTTCTCGGAGGTTCAGGACCAGCATTTT. Protein product: CASSFSEVQDQHF.

The V call is TRBV6-8, the J call TRBJ1-5; no reliable D call. CDR3 length: 15 amino acids. The germline V and J ends were trimmed by 6 bases and 3 bases, with 15 bases remaining between them. From germline, CDR1 is MNHGY and CDR2 SAAAGT. This chain's CDR3 is CASRSAGSPNQPQHF. The CDR3 DNA reads TGTGCCAGCAGGTCCGCTGGTAGTCCCAATCAGCCCCAGCATTTT.

This clone was picked up a small number of times. The chain couples TRBV30 to TRBJ2-7; 9 bases map to TRBD1. The CDR3 runs to 13 residues. The ends lost 3 bases at V and 2 bases at J; junction bases unmatched: 2. Germline lookup yields CDR1 GTSNPN and CDR2 SVGIG (reference sequence). The CDR3 loop is CAWRDRGAYEQYF. In DNA, the CDR3 is TGTGCCTGGAGAGACAGGGGGGCCTACGAGCAGTACTTC. The variable domain in full, with the rest retrieved from reference TRBV30 and TRBJ2-7, is SQTIHQWPATLVQPVGSPLSLECTVEGTSNPNLYWYRQAAGRGLQLLFYSVGIGQISSEVPQNLSASRPQDRQFILSSKKLLLSDSGFYLCAWRDRGAYEQYFGPGTRLTVT.

The V and J genes are TRBV28 and TRBJ1-2, with D perhaps matching TRBD1 (6 bases). The CDR3 is 16 amino acids. Trimming removed 1 base from V and 9 bases from J, with 21 bases in between. Germline V gene data show CDR1 as MDHEN and CDR2 as SYDVKM. DNA for the CDR3: TGTGCCAGCAGTTTATTTGTTACGGGCGCACAGGGACGCTACACCTTC. The encoded protein is CASSLFVTGAQGRYTF.

This clone occurred a few times. The chain carries TRBV14 and TRBJ1-4; tentative D call: TRBD1 (5 bases). The germline CDR1 and CDR2 sequences are SGHDN and FVKESK. This CDR3 comprises 18 residues. V was trimmed by 0 bases and J by 7 bases, leaving 21 bases between them. The CDR3 is CASSQDRGLTPGAEKLFF. DNA of the CDR3: TGTGCCAGCAGCCAAGACCGAGGTCTTACTCCCGGGGCTGAAAAACTGTTTTTT.

This clone has more than one count but fewer than ten. The genes are TRBV15 and TRBJ2-6; D is undetermined. CDR3 length: 17 residues. The germline gives CDR1 LNHNV, CDR2 YYDKDF (reference sequence). Deletions cut 1 base from V and 0 bases from J, with 10 bases between. This CDR3 reads CATSRAPTSSGANVLTF. The CDR3 DNA is TGTGCCACCAGCAGAGCGCCGACGAGCTCTGGGGCCAACGTCCTGACTTTC.

The genes are TRBV11-3 and TRBJ1-2, with 9 bases fitting TRBD1. Germline V gene sequence: CDR1 SGHNT, CDR2 YENEEA. The CDR3 sequence is 18 residues long. Trimming at V came to 4 bases and at J to 5 bases, leaving 17 bases not matched to a gene. This CDR3 is CASSSEQGAIVGTYGYTF. The CDR3 DNA follows: TGTGCCAGCAGCTCGGAACAGGGGGCCATTGTGGGGACTTATGGCTACACCTTC.

This clone was detected only a few times. The chain recombines TRBV11-3 with TRBJ1-3; D ambiguous. CDR1 is SGHNT, CDR2 YENEEA, per germline. CDR3 length: 14 amino acids. V was shortened by 5 bases and J by 0 bases, with 8 bases between the two germline ends. CDR3 region: CASSPIFSGNTIYF. DNA for the CDR3: TGTGCCAGCAGCCCAATATTCTCTGGAAACACCATATATTTT.

The chain employs TRBV6-8 and TRBJ2-5; 9 nucleotides match TRBD2. Germline lookup yields CDR1 MNHGY and CDR2 SAAAGT. The CDR3 runs to 18 residues. Losses at the gene ends were 2 bases for V and 3 bases for J; bases not matched to a gene: 13. CDR3 nucleotide sequence: TGTGCCAGCAGTTACCCGGCGGCGGGGGGGCTTGGGAAAGAGACCCAGTACTTC. Its protein is CASSYPAAGGLGKETQYF.

This rearrangement joins TRBV6-8 to TRBJ1-5, with 9 bases fitting TRBD1. Germline V gene data show CDR1 as MNHGY and CDR2 as SAAAGT. V lost 6 bases to trimming and J lost 5 bases; unmatched junction nucleotides: 11. This CDR3 comprises 16 residues. The CDR3 loop reads CASSRGQGLGYQPQHF. In DNA, the CDR3 is TGTGCCAGCAGCCGGGGACAGGGATTGGGCTATCAGCCCCAGCATTTT.

V is TRBV11-3 and J is TRBJ1-6; D is unresolved. Germline CDR1 is SGHNT and CDR2 is YENEEA. The CDR3 covers 15 residues. Trimming cost V 8 bases and J 3 bases, with 14 bases left between them. This chain's CDR3 is CASALSGSYNSPLHF. The CDR3 DNA sequence: TGTGCCAGCGCCCTCAGCGGTAGCTATAATTCACCCCTCCACTTT.

The chain combines TRBV10-1 with TRBJ2-1, with 8 bases fitting TRBD2. Germline CDR1 and CDR2: WNHNN and SYGVQD (reference sequence). This CDR3 is built from 16 residues. V shed 3 bases, J shed 2 bases, and the junction held 6 bases outside the gene matches. CDR3 residues: CASSDGARGAYNEQFF. CDR3 DNA: TGCGCCAGCAGTGACGGAGCGCGGGGGGCCTACAATGAGCAGTTCTTC.

This clone was detected once. The J gene is TRBJ1-1, the V gene TRBV19; D is uncertain. Germline values: CDR1 LNHDA, CDR2 SQIVND (reference sequence). The CDR3 runs 13 residues. Trimming took 4 bases from V and 8 from J, leaving 14 bases between them. CDR3 DNA sequence: TGTGCCAGTAGTACTAACGGAAACAGAGAAGCTTTCTTT. Protein sequence: CASSTNGNREAFF.

This clone was counted a single time. V is TRBV10-2 and J is TRBJ1-2, with 9 bases lining up with TRBD1. From germline, CDR1 is WSHSY and CDR2 SAAADI. The J segment lost 6 bases and the V segment lost 4 bases, leaving 3 bases of the junction unmatched. This CDR3 has 13 amino acids. CDR3 sequence reads: CASSGGTGHGYTF. DNA of the CDR3: TGCGCCAGCAGTGGAGGGACAGGGCATGGCTACACCTTC.

The rearrangement links TRBV5-1 to TRBJ1-5, with 8 bases aligning to TRBD1. V was clipped by 3 bases and J by 1 base; unmatched bases: 3. The CDR3 runs 15 residues. Germline V gene sequence: CDR1 SGHRS, CDR2 YFSETQ. This chain's CDR3 is CASSSTGASNQPQHF. The CDR3 DNA is TGCGCCAGCAGCTCGACAGGGGCGAGCAATCAGCCCCAGCATTTT.

The chain carries TRBV7-8 and TRBJ2-6, with 10 bases identical to TRBD1. V lost 5 bases and J lost 3; bases outside the gene matches: 13. CDR1 and CDR2 from the germline V gene are SGHVS and FQNEAQ. The CDR3 covers 19 residues. This CDR3 is CASSKGMGQGRFGANVLTF. CDR3 DNA sequence: TGTGCCAGCAGCAAAGGGATGGGACAGGGGAGGTTTGGGGCCAACGTCCTGACTTTC.

As DNA, the CDR3 is TGCGCCAGCAGCCAAGTTTGGAGTTTAGCGGGCGGTGCCGGGGAGCTGTTTTTT. Its protein is CASSQVWSLAGGAGELFF. V and J are TRBV1 and TRBJ2-2; the D segment call TRBD2 is taken from the table without a DNA check. TRBV1 is recorded as a pseudogene. CDR3 length: 18 residues.

This clone appeared a few times. The chain couples TRBV6-8 to TRBJ1-1; D possibly corresponds to TRBD1 (6 bases). The V gene's germline CDR1 is MNHGY and CDR2 SAAAGT. The CDR3 contains 14 residues. Deletions cut 7 bases from V and 4 bases from J, with 16 bases between. The CDR3 is CASILSRQATEAFF. CDR3 nucleotide sequence: TGTGCCAGCATCCTTTCCCGACAGGCCACTGAAGCTTTCTTT.

The CDR3 region is CASSFGGNTEAFF. As DNA, the CDR3 is TGTGCCAGCAGTTTCGGAGGGAACACTGAAGCTTTCTTT. V gene TRBV9 combines with J gene TRBJ1-1; D unresolved. The CDR3 contains 13 residues. CDR1 and CDR2 from the germline V gene are SGDLS and YYNGEE. Deletions cut 5 bases from V and 1 base from J, with 9 bases between.

The rearrangement links TRBV29-1 to TRBJ1-2; D is perhaps TRBD1 (6 bases). Germline CDR1 reads SQVTM; CDR2 reads ANQGSEA. The CDR3 has 13 residues. V was pared by 0 bases and J by 5 bases, with 10 bases between. The CDR3, as DNA: TGCAGCGTTGAAGAGGACAGCGGGTATGGCTACACCTTC. This codes for CSVEEDSGYGYTF.

A few counts support this clone. This chain connects TRBV19 to TRBJ2-7; D gene ambiguous. Germline lookup yields CDR1 LNHDA and CDR2 SQIVND (reference sequence). V was cut by 10 bases and J by 3 bases, with 16 bases left in between. The CDR3 is 13 amino acids. The DNA for the CDR3 is TGTGCCACCCCTCGGGTTCTCGGCTACGAGCAGTACTTC. Translated: CATPRVLGYEQYF.